The text below deals with one TCR beta chain. The antigen is not known. The sample is drawn from a study of cytomegalovirus exposure and HLA in healthy donors. Study results and caveats: Earlier analysis looked at TCR beta V segments, and most were productive about 87% or about 30% of the time.

The primer mix had 60 Vbeta and 13 Jbeta primers. Method: immunoSEQ multiplex PCR; TCRdb's copy keeps in-frame clones and lacks some. The profile covers about 130,000 clones, with about 81% appearing a single time and 8.1% taken by the ten largest. The sample comprised PBMCs. This sequence was found in a woman aged 45 to 65 in good health and CMV-seropositive.

CDR3 nucleotides: TGTGCCAGCAGTTTCACCCCGGCTAGCGGGGGCACAGATACGCAGTATTTT. Encoded protein: CASSFTPASGGTDTQYF. The V call is TRBV27, the J call TRBJ2-3; 9 bases are a match to TRBD2. V dropped 3 bases and J dropped 1; count of bases not matched to a gene: 8. The length of the CDR3 is 17 residues. Germline CDR1 MNHEY, CDR2 SMNVEV (reference sequence).